This T cell receptor (beta chain) came from a study of T-cell memory formation after mild COVID-19. As regards this clonotype: The antigen is not known.

Via MiXCR, TCRdb re-called the 5' RACE reads, giving one row per CDR3 protein. The repertoire consists of roughly 150,000 distinct CDR3 sequences, with roughly 15% occurring once and the leading ten covering 13% to 15%. Study findings and constraints: Several responding clones turned up in pre-infection memory, indicating that cross-reactive memory may have taken part.

Sequenced input: PBMCs or a T cell subset sorted from them (not recorded which). The receptor was isolated from an adult woman who had mild COVID-19 (a few samples of this study predate the infection). Cell type and time point are not known.

CDR3 sequence (DNA): TGCGCCAGCAGCTTGGGTATCGACAGGGGCCTAGGGTCACCCCTCCACTTT. Its translation is CASSLGIDRGLGSPLHF. The V and J genes are TRBV5-1 and TRBJ1-6, with 8 bases aligning to TRBD1. The junction had 12 bases not matched to a gene; V was cut back by 0 bases and J by 10 bases. The CDR3 runs 17 residues. Germline CDR1 is SGHRS and CDR2 is YFSETQ. Drawing the rest from reference TRBV5-1 and TRBJ1-6, the complete variable domain is KAGVTQTPRYLIKTRGQQVTLSCSPISGHRSVSWYQQTPGQGLQFLFEYFSETQRNKGNFPGRFSGRQFSNSRSEMNVSTLELGDSALYLCASSLGIDRGLGSPLHFGNGTRLTVT.